Below are 10 T cell receptor beta chains sequenced from a single sample in a study of T cell responses to AZD1222 COVID-19 vaccine. The data were produced by immunoSEQ multiplex PCR, yet TCRdb's version contains in-frame clones alone and is incomplete. The sample has about 120,000 clones, 85% to 95% seen once. The sample was peripheral blood, taken 28 days after the second AZD1222 dose. These receptors were taken from an adult who received the AZD1222 COVID-19 vaccine.

The chain has TRBV18 and TRBJ2-3; D unclear. The CDR3 extends over 15 amino acids. Germline loops: CDR1 KGHSH, CDR2 LQKENI. The V end was cut by 0 bases, the J end by 5 bases, with 12 bases between. CDR3 sequence (DNA): TGTGCCAGCTCACCACCGTCTCACGCTGGAGATACGCAGTATTTT. Its protein is CASSPPSHAGDTQYF. Full variable domain (remainder filled in from reference TRBV18 and TRBJ2-3): NAGVMQNPRHLVRRRGQEARLRCSPMKGHSHVYWYRQLPEEGLKFMVYLQKENIIDESGMPKERFSAEFPKEGPSILRIQQVVRGDSAAYFCASSPPSHAGDTQYFGPGTRLTVL.

The chain joins TRBV28 to TRBJ2-2; D is unclear. The germline V gene has CDR1 MDHEN and CDR2 SYDVKM. V gave up 3 bases and J gave up 2 bases, with 10 bases separating them. The CDR3 consists of 15 residues. Here the CDR3 DNA reads TGTGCCAGCAGTTTGGTCCACCTCAACACCGGGGAGCTGTTTTTT. Its protein is CASSLVHLNTGELFF.

The rearrangement links TRBV27 to TRBJ2-7, with a possible D match to TRBD1 (6 bases). The ends were cut back, 4 bases at V and 3 bases at J, with 16 bases in the middle. This CDR3 has 15 amino acids. Germline V gives CDR1 MNHEY, CDR2 SMNVEV (reference sequence). The CDR3 DNA follows: TGTGCCAGCAGTTCCCGGGTCAGGGGTAACTACGAGCAGTACTTC. This sequence encodes CASSSRVRGNYEQYF.

This chain joins TRBV9 and TRBJ2-7; possible D gene TRBD1, 6 bases. The germline V gene encodes CDR1 SGDLS and CDR2 YYNGEE. Trimming took 2 bases from V and 3 from J, leaving 15 bases between them. The length of the CDR3 is 15 residues. The CDR3 protein is CASSVTTGPFYEQYF. The CDR3 DNA sequence: TGTGCCAGCAGCGTCACGACAGGACCTTTCTACGAGCAGTACTTC.

The chain links TRBV5-5 to TRBJ2-5; 7 positions match TRBD2. From germline, CDR1 is SGHKS and CDR2 YYEKEE (reference sequence). J gave up 2 bases and V 0 bases, and 7 bases lay outside the gene matches. The CDR3 runs 16 residues. CDR3: CASSLGLAETQETQYF. In DNA, the CDR3 is TGTGCCAGCAGCTTGGGCCTAGCGGAGACTCAAGAGACCCAGTACTTC.

The V gene is TRBV7-8, the J gene TRBJ2-1, with D hard to call. CDR3 size: 16 residues. Germline CDR1 reads SGHVS; CDR2 reads FQNEAQ. V was trimmed by 6 bases and J by 4 bases, leaving 19 bases between them. CDR3 coding DNA: TGTGCCAGCAGTCGAGGCCCCGGTAGAACTTACAATGAGCAGTTCTTC. Its protein product is CASSRGPGRTYNEQFF.

The rearrangement links TRBV28 to TRBJ2-2, with TRBD2 matching 7 bases. This CDR3 region has 16 residues. CDR1 MDHEN and CDR2 SYDVKM come from the germline V gene. V lost 9 bases and J lost 2; bases outside the gene matches: 12. The CDR3 reads CASGLGGSINTGELFF. The CDR3 bases are TGTGCCAGTGGGTTGGGAGGGAGCATTAACACCGGGGAGCTGTTTTTT.

CDR3 amino acids: CASSFPNTDTQYF. The CDR3 bases are TGTGCCAGCAGTTTCCCCAACACAGATACGCAGTATTTT. V gene TRBV27 combines with J gene TRBJ2-3, with D uncertain. There are 13 residues in the CDR3. Trimming left V 3 bases short and J 2 bases short, with 6 bases between. Germline loops: CDR1 MNHEY, CDR2 SMNVEV (reference sequence).

This rearrangement joins TRBV9 to TRBJ2-5, with 12 bases that match TRBD2. J lost 4 bases, V lost 2 bases, and 9 bases had no gene match. The CDR3 sequence is 17 residues long. Germline V gene data show CDR1 as SGDLS and CDR2 as YYNGEE. The CDR3: CASSVGQLAGGGETQYF. The CDR3 DNA sequence: TGTGCCAGCAGCGTTGGTCAACTAGCGGGAGGAGGAGAGACCCAGTACTTC.

V and J are TRBV5-5 and TRBJ2-3; possibly TRBD2 for D (5 bases). From germline, CDR1 is SGHKS and CDR2 YYEKEE (reference sequence). V lost 0 bases to trimming and J lost 0 bases, with 11 bases between them. This CDR3 has 16 amino acids. The CDR3 region is CASSLGVRDSTDTQYF. Written as DNA, the CDR3 is TGTGCCAGCAGCTTGGGCGTGAGGGATAGCACAGATACGCAGTATTTT. Drawing the rest from reference TRBV5-5 and TRBJ2-3, the complete variable domain is DAGVTQSPTHLIKTRGQQVTLRCSPISGHKSVSWYQQVLGQGPQFIFQYYEKEERGRGNFPDRFSARQFPNYSSELNVNALLLGDSALYLCASSLGVRDSTDTQYFGPGTRLTVL.